The 5 T cell receptor beta chains below come from one sample, sequenced in a study of blood T cells in healthy people across ages. A J-beta primer mix and a sample-barcoded 5' primer were used in a second PCR of about 7 to 12 cycles. Each CDR3 protein gets one entry after TCRdb re-called the 5' RACE reads with MiXCR. The table includes some 1.6 million distinct CDR3 sequences, around 35% detected once. Sequences were obtained from blood. The receptor source for this set is a woman in her 30s in good health.

The gene calls are TRBV15 and TRBJ1-1; possible D gene TRBD1, 6 bases. There are 14 residues in the CDR3. In germline, CDR1 is LNHNV, CDR2 YYDKDF (reference sequence). Trimming removed 4 bases at V and 0 bases at J, with 9 bases between. Here the CDR3 reads CATSKQGMNTEAFF. CDR3 DNA: TGTGCCACCAGCAAGCAGGGGATGAACACTGAAGCTTTCTTT.

The chain joins TRBV11-2 to TRBJ1-1, with D perhaps TRBD1 (6 bases). Trimming shortened V by 4 bases and J by 4 bases, and 19 bases separated the two germline ends. This CDR3 region has 16 residues. Germline V CDR1 and CDR2: SGHAT, FQNNGV. CDR3 bases: TGTGCCAGCAGCTGGGGAGGGGGAGGGCTTTTCACTGAAGCTTTCTTT. Amino acids: CASSWGGGGLFTEAFF.

This clonotype was observed many times. The rearrangement uses TRBV7-8 and TRBJ2-7, with D uncertain. The V gene's germline CDR1 is SGHVS and CDR2 FQNEAQ. Trimming stripped 1 base from V and 4 bases from J, with 11 bases between. The CDR3 consists of 14 residues. The CDR3 bases are TGTGCCAGCAGCTTAGAACTGTCCCTGTACGAGCAGTACTTC. Residues: CASSLELSLYEQYF.

The rearrangement joins TRBV7-8 to TRBJ2-5; D unresolved. From germline, CDR1 is SGHVS and CDR2 FQNEAQ. Trimming cost V 1 base and J 5 bases, with 14 bases left between them. This CDR3 has 15 amino acids. CDR3 in DNA: TGTGCCAGCAGCTTAGGAAGGGATGGTGCGGAGACCCAGTACTTC. As protein: CASSLGRDGAETQYF.

V is TRBV5-8 and J is TRBJ1-1; D might be TRBD1 (5 bases). The CDR3 runs to 14 residues. CDR1 is SGHTS, CDR2 YDEGEE, per germline. With 4 bases removed from V and 7 bases from J, the gap between germline ends came to 17 bases. CDR3 loop: CASSPGHRFDEAFF. The CDR3 DNA reads as TGTGCCAGCAGCCCCGGACACCGGTTTGATGAAGCTTTCTTT.